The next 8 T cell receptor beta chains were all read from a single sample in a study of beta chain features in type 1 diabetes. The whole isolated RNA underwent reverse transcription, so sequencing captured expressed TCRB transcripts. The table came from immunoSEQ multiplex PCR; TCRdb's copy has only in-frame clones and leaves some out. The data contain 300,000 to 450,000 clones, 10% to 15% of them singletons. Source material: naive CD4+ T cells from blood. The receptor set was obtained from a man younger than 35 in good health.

In DNA, the CDR3 is TGTGCCAGCAGCCAAAGACAGGGAAGCTCCTACGAGCAGTACTTC. This codes for CASSQRQGSSYEQYF. V is TRBV11-2 and J is TRBJ2-7; 7 nucleotides agree with TRBD1. J gave up 0 bases and V 5 bases, and 7 bases lay outside the gene matches. The CDR3 contains 15 residues. Germline-derived CDR1 and CDR2 are SGHAT and FQNNGV.

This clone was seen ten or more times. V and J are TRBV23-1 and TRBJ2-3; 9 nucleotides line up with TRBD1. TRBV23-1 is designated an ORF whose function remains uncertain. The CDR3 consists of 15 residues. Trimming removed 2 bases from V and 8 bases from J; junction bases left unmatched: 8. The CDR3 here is CASSQAGTGIGTQYF. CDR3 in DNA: TGCGCCAGCAGTCAAGCCGGGACAGGGATTGGTACGCAGTATTTT.

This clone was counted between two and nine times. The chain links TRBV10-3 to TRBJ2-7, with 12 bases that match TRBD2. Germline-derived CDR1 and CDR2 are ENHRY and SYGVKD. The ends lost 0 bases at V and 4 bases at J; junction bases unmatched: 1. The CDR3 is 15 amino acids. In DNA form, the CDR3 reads TGTGCCATCAGTGAGTCTCTAGCGGGAGGGTACGAGCAGTACTTC. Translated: CAISESLAGGYEQYF.

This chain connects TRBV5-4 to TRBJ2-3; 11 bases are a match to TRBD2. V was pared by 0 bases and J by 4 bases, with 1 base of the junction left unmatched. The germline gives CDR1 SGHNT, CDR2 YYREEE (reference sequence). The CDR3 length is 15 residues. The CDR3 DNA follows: TGTGCCAGCAGCTTGGCGGGACTAGCGGCAGATACGCAGTATTTT. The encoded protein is CASSLAGLAADTQYF.

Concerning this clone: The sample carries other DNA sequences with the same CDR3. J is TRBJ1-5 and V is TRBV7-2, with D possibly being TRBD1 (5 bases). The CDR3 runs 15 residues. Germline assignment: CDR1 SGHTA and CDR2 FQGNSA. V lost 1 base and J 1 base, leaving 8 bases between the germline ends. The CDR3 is CASSLVGGSNQPQHF. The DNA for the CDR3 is TGTGCCAGCAGCTTAGTCGGGGGAAGCAATCAGCCCCAGCATTTT.

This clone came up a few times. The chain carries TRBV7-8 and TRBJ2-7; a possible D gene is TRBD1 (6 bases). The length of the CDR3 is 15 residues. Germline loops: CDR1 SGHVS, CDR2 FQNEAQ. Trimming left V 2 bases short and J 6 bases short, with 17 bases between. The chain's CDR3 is CASSLKRDKTFEQYF. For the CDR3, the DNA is TGTGCCAGCAGCTTAAAACGGGACAAGACCTTCGAGCAGTACTTC.

The CDR3 is CASSKFGRDYGYTF. The CDR3 region has the DNA TGTGCCAGCAGTAAATTCGGCAGGGACTATGGCTACACCTTC. The chain joins TRBV27 to TRBJ1-2, with a possible D match to TRBD1 (5 bases). CDR3 size: 14 residues. Germline values: CDR1 MNHEY, CDR2 SMNVEV (reference sequence). Trimming removed 5 bases from V and 3 bases from J, with 13 bases in between.

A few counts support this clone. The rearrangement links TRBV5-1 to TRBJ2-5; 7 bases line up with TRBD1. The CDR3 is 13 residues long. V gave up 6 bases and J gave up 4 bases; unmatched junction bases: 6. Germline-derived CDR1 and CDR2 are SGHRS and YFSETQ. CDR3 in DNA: TGCGCCAGCAACCAGGGGGTTGGAGAGACCCAGTACTTC. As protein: CASNQGVGETQYF.